A selection of T cell receptor beta chains follows, all from one sample in a study of blood T cell repertoires in COVID-19. Sequencing used immunoSEQ multiplex PCR; TCRdb keeps in-frame clones, though not all of them. The table lists tens of thousands of clones, roughly 86% of them singletons, with approximately 16% in the top ten. The specimen sequenced was peripheral blood. The receptor set was obtained from a middle-aged man with COVID-19, enrolled during active disease. Each CDR3 is given with its conserved first and last residue. A D gene is named only where the DNA matches it firmly. Where a row states a size, it is once, few, many or the class of an expanded clone; other rows omit it.

j_call: TRBJ1-6; v_call: TRBV19; clone_size: NA; d_call: NA; cdr3_aa: CASTRTGTPNYNSPLHF; cdr3_nt: TGTGCCAGTACCCGAACCGGGACACCCAACTATAATTCACCCCTCCACTTT
j_call: TRBJ1-1; v_call: TRBV27; clone_size: once; d_call: TRBD1; cdr3_aa: CASSSGQGAFTEAFF; cdr3_nt: TGTGCCAGCAGTTCGGGACAGGGGGCATTTACTGAAGCTTTCTTT
j_call: TRBJ2-2; v_call: TRBV19; clone_size: NA; d_call: NA; cdr3_aa: CASSIDLSSGGTGELFF; cdr3_nt: TGTGCCAGTAGTATAGATCTCTCGTCAGGAGGGACCGGGGAGCTGTTTTTT
j_call: TRBJ1-1; v_call: TRBV6-5; clone_size: once; d_call: NA; cdr3_aa: CASSFRQANTEAFF; cdr3_nt: TGTGCCAGCAGTTTTCGGCAGGCGAACACTGAAGCTTTCTTT
j_call: TRBJ1-1; v_call: TRBV10-3; clone_size: NA; d_call: TRBD1; cdr3_aa: CAISGDRGRNTEAFF; cdr3_nt: TGTGCCATCAGTGGGGACAGGGGGAGGAACACTGAAGCTTTCTTT
j_call: TRBJ2-3; v_call: TRBV19; clone_size: NA; d_call: TRBD2; cdr3_aa: CASIERGGTDTQYF; cdr3_nt: TGTGCCAGTATCGAGCGGGGGGGCACAGATACGCAGTATTTT
j_call: TRBJ2-1; v_call: TRBV20-1; clone_size: NA; d_call: NA; cdr3_aa: CSARQNEQFF; cdr3_nt: TGCAGTGCTAGACAGAATGAGCAGTTCTTC
j_call: TRBJ2-3; v_call: TRBV19; clone_size: NA; d_call: TRBD2; cdr3_aa: CASSIEGSGGAGDTQYF; cdr3_nt: TGTGCCAGTAGTATAGAGGGTAGCGGGGGGGCTGGAGATACGCAGTATTTT
j_call: TRBJ2-1; v_call: TRBV4-1; clone_size: NA; d_call: NA; cdr3_aa: CASSHADNEQFF; cdr3_nt: TGCGCCAGCAGCCATGCGGACAATGAGCAGTTCTTC
j_call: TRBJ1-5; v_call: TRBV25-1; clone_size: NA; d_call: NA; cdr3_aa: CASSGQGNQPQHF; cdr3_nt: TGTGCCAGCAGTGGACAGGGCAATCAGCCCCAGCATTTT
j_call: TRBJ2-1; v_call: TRBV4-1; clone_size: once; d_call: TRBD1; cdr3_aa: CASSQPLGTASYNEQFF; cdr3_nt: TGCGCCAGCAGCCAACCCCTCGGGACAGCCTCCTACAATGAGCAGTTCTTC
j_call: TRBJ2-1; v_call: TRBV10-3; clone_size: NA; d_call: NA; cdr3_aa: CAIHGGGVSYNEQFF; cdr3_nt: TGTGCCATCCACGGCGGGGGCGTTTCCTACAATGAGCAGTTCTTC
j_call: TRBJ2-7; v_call: TRBV28; clone_size: NA; d_call: NA; cdr3_aa: CASSYGAGLEQYF; cdr3_nt: TGTGCCAGCAGCTACGGGGCGGGGCTCGAGCAGTACTTC
j_call: TRBJ1-2; v_call: TRBV6-1; clone_size: few; d_call: TRBD1; cdr3_aa: CASSEESLPRQGEGYTF; cdr3_nt: TGTGCCAGCAGTGAAGAGAGTCTGCCACGACAGGGTGAAGGCTACACCTTC
j_call: TRBJ2-2; v_call: TRBV19; clone_size: NA; d_call: TRBD1; cdr3_aa: CASSLQGETAGELFF; cdr3_nt: TGTGCCAGTAGTTTACAGGGGGAGACCGCTGGGGAGCTGTTTTTT
j_call: TRBJ2-5; v_call: TRBV5-1; clone_size: NA; d_call: TRBD2; cdr3_aa: CASSLVPGGEETQYF; cdr3_nt: TGCGCCAGCAGCTTGGTTCCGGGAGGGGAAGAGACCCAGTACTTC
j_call: TRBJ1-6; v_call: TRBV9; clone_size: NA; d_call: NA; cdr3_aa: CASTREDGSPLHF; cdr3_nt: TGTGCCAGCACGAGGGAGGATGGTTCACCCCTCCACTTT
j_call: TRBJ2-7; v_call: TRBV19; clone_size: once; d_call: TRBD1; cdr3_aa: CASSMASGTGGYEQYF; cdr3_nt: TGTGCCAGTAGTATGGCATCCGGGACAGGAGGCTACGAGCAGTACTTC
j_call: TRBJ2-2; v_call: TRBV2; clone_size: NA; d_call: NA; cdr3_aa: CASSSRATNTGELFF; cdr3_nt: TGTGCCAGCAGCTCGAGGGCCACGAACACCGGGGAGCTGTTTTTT
j_call: TRBJ1-2; v_call: TRBV11-2; clone_size: NA; d_call: TRBD1; cdr3_aa: CASSLGEGQVLANYGYTF; cdr3_nt: TGTGCCAGCAGCTTAGGAGAGGGACAGGTCTTAGCTAACTATGGCTACACCTTC
j_call: TRBJ2-5; v_call: TRBV11-2; clone_size: NA; d_call: TRBD1; cdr3_aa: CASSLDLQGARETQYF; cdr3_nt: TGTGCCAGCAGCTTAGATTTACAGGGGGCACGAGAGACCCAGTACTTC
j_call: TRBJ1-2; v_call: TRBV5-4; clone_size: NA; d_call: NA; cdr3_aa: CASTLGAGSNYGYTF; cdr3_nt: TGTGCCAGCACCCTTGGAGCGGGATCTAACTATGGCTACACCTTC
j_call: TRBJ1-2; v_call: TRBV5-1; clone_size: NA; d_call: NA; cdr3_aa: CASTDSYYGYTF; cdr3_nt: TGCGCCAGCACAGACAGCTACTATGGCTACACCTTC
j_call: TRBJ2-7; v_call: TRBV19; clone_size: once; d_call: TRBD1; cdr3_aa: CASSTTGGRNEQYF; cdr3_nt: TGTGCCAGTAGTACGACAGGGGGGAGGAACGAGCAGTACTTC
j_call: TRBJ2-3; v_call: TRBV29-1; clone_size: NA; d_call: NA; cdr3_aa: CSVRKGADTQYF; cdr3_nt: TGCAGCGTCAGGAAAGGGGCAGATACGCAGTATTTT
j_call: TRBJ1-3; v_call: TRBV14; clone_size: NA; d_call: NA; cdr3_aa: CASSGDTNSGNTIYF; cdr3_nt: TGTGCCAGCAGCGGGGACACGAACTCTGGAAACACCATATATTTT
j_call: TRBJ2-7; v_call: TRBV2; clone_size: NA; d_call: TRBD1; cdr3_aa: CASSENRGPYEQYF; cdr3_nt: TGTGCCAGCAGTGAAAACAGGGGGCCTTACGAGCAGTACTTC
j_call: TRBJ1-4; v_call: TRBV4-1; clone_size: once; d_call: NA; cdr3_aa: CASSRSIGDEEFEKLFF; cdr3_nt: TGCGCCAGCAGCCGATCAATAGGGGATGAAGAGTTTGAAAAACTGTTTTTT
j_call: TRBJ2-3; v_call: TRBV19; clone_size: NA; d_call: TRBD2; cdr3_aa: CASTERGAITDTQYF; cdr3_nt: TGTGCCAGTACCGAGCGGGGGGCGATCACAGATACGCAGTATTTT
j_call: TRBJ1-1; v_call: TRBV18; clone_size: NA; d_call: NA; cdr3_aa: CASTTPGDAGAFF; cdr3_nt: TGTGCCAGCACTACCCCGGGCGACGCGGGCGCTTTCTTT
j_call: TRBJ2-5; v_call: TRBV2; clone_size: NA; d_call: TRBD2; cdr3_aa: CASRKLAGVETQYF; cdr3_nt: TGTGCCAGCAGGAAACTAGCGGGGGTCGAGACCCAGTACTTC
j_call: TRBJ2-5; v_call: TRBV4-1; clone_size: NA; d_call: NA; cdr3_aa: CASSKQLSETQYF; cdr3_nt: TGCGCCAGCTCCAAACAGTTATCAGAGACCCAGTACTTC
j_call: TRBJ1-2; v_call: TRBV24-1; clone_size: NA; d_call: NA; cdr3_aa: CATSDLQRGSCGYTF; cdr3_nt: TGTGCCACCAGTGATTTGCAACGGGGGAGTTGTGGCTACACCTTC
j_call: TRBJ1-6; v_call: TRBV4-2; clone_size: NA; d_call: NA; cdr3_aa: CASSQGGDKNSPLHF; cdr3_nt: TGTGCCAGCAGCCAAGGTGGGGACAAAAATTCACCCCTCCACTTT
j_call: TRBJ2-1; v_call: TRBV10-1; clone_size: NA; d_call: TRBD2; cdr3_aa: CASSSSGGDNEQFF; cdr3_nt: TGCGCCAGCAGCTCTAGCGGGGGGGACAATGAGCAGTTCTTC
j_call: TRBJ2-7; v_call: TRBV27; clone_size: once; d_call: TRBD1; cdr3_aa: CASSFSRDSAYEQYF; cdr3_nt: TGTGCCAGCAGTTTTAGCCGGGACAGTGCCTACGAGCAGTACTTC
j_call: TRBJ2-5; v_call: TRBV11-2; clone_size: NA; d_call: TRBD2; cdr3_aa: CASSRSGGTQETQYF; cdr3_nt: TGTGCCAGCAGCCGGAGCGGGGGGACTCAAGAGACCCAGTACTTC
j_call: TRBJ1-5; v_call: TRBV19; clone_size: NA; d_call: NA; cdr3_aa: CASGTSRGSQPQHF; cdr3_nt: TGTGCCAGTGGAACTTCTAGGGGAAGTCAGCCCCAGCATTTT